The text below deals with one T cell receptor beta chain. Its antigen is not identified. Each PCR replicate from the sorted subsets contained 150 to 200 ng DNA, which is some 31,000 T cell genomes. Libraries were prepared by immunoSEQ multiplex PCR; TCRdb keeps only in-frame clonotypes and omits some of them. The sample lists roughly 650,000 clones, around 97% occurring once. Per germline, CDR1 MDHEN and CDR2 SYDVKM. Deletions cut 3 bases from V and 3 bases from J, with 9 bases between. This CDR3 is built from 13 residues. The sample comes from a study of shared clonotypes between healthy human individuals. Study-wide findings and caveats: Genetic and exposure-history diversity was limited by the small donor number.

The healthy adult donors were HIV-negative and reported no recent acute infections or vaccinations. This chain connects TRBV28 to TRBJ2-7, with D unresolved. This receptor was taken from a woman aged 30 to 39 in good health. The sample consisted of naive CD4+ T cells sorted from blood. Sample subset: CD45RA+ positively selected. The CDR3 bases are TGTGCCAGCAGTTTGCCCAAATACTACGAGCAGTACTTC. It yields the protein CASSLPKYYEQYF.